A single T cell receptor beta chain is shown here with its context. As yet, its antigen is unknown. This sample was included in a study of T cell repertoires in ileal Crohn's disease. Whole-study results and caveats: Mucosal expansions were suggested to be mainly CD8 T cells.

Sequencing was performed with immunoSEQ multiplex PCR; in TCRdb, only in-frame clones are kept and a portion is missing. This sample has 11,000 to 15,000 clones; 75% to 85% occur once, and the top ten carry approximately 17%. This CDR3 spans 13 amino acids. Trimming stripped 2 bases from V and 8 bases from J, with 12 bases between. The V gene's germline CDR1 is MNHEY and CDR2 SMNVEV (reference sequence). The chain has TRBV27 and TRBJ1-2, with TRBD1 as a possible D gene (5 bases). The source material was ileal tissue. This receptor was identified in an adult with Crohn's disease. CDR3 DNA sequence: TGTGCCAGCAGTTTACAGCGGGGCTGGGGCTACACCTTC. Protein sequence: CASSLQRGWGYTF.